The 3 T cell receptor beta chains below all came from one sample that was sequenced in a study of blood T cell repertoires in COVID-19. Assay used: immunoSEQ multiplex PCR; TCRdb lists only in-frame clones, some missing. The sample has more than 45,000 clones, roughly nine tenths seen once; the top ten hold about 15%. Sequenced sample: peripheral blood. These receptors originate from a human donor with active COVID-19. The donor label of this sample is uncertain.

This clone is a singleton in its sample. The J gene is TRBJ2-1, the V gene TRBV6-5; 10 bases agree with TRBD2. Germline loops: CDR1 MNHEY, CDR2 SVGAGI. Trimming cost V 6 bases and J 8 bases; bases outside gene matches: 10. The CDR3 contains 15 residues. In nucleotides, the CDR3 is TGTGCCAGCAGCCCAGCGGGGGGGGGCAGGGATGAGCAGTTCTTC. Its translation: CASSPAGGGRDEQFF.

The gene calls are TRBV7-9 and TRBJ2-5; D unresolved. V lost 0 bases to trimming and J lost 1 base, with 9 bases between them. This CDR3 region has 15 residues. The germline V gene has CDR1 SEHNR and CDR2 FQNEAQ (reference sequence). CDR3 sequence (DNA): TGTGCCAGCAGCTTAGCGTCTAACCGCCAAGAGACCCAGTACTTC. Protein product: CASSLASNRQETQYF.

In DNA form, the CDR3 reads TGCGCCAGCAGCTTGTCATCCCAGGGTGAAGCTTTCTTT. This encodes CASSLSSQGEAFF. This sequence joins TRBV5-1 and TRBJ1-1; maybe TRBD1 (5 bases). The V end lost 1 base, the J end lost 7 bases, and 11 bases lay between the germline ends. CDR3 size: 13 residues. Germline values: CDR1 SGHRS, CDR2 YFSETQ.